These 27 T cell receptor beta chains were all obtained from the same sample, sequenced in a study of follicular helper T cells after annual influenza vaccination. TCRdb keeps only in-frame clones here, not all; method: immunoSEQ multiplex PCR. The table shows a few thousand clones, with about 80% occurring only once. As to time point: 2014-2015 season, 7 days after vaccination. Sequenced material: CXCR5- memory CD4+ T cells sorted from blood, taken 7 days after influenza vaccination. These receptors originate from an adult who received the influenza vaccine.

The CDR3 protein is CASSPGLAGTTYEQYF. The CDR3 coding sequence is TGTGCCAGCAGCCCTGGACTAGCGGGGACCACCTACGAGCAGTACTTC. V is TRBV5-4 and J is TRBJ2-7, with 12 nucleotides matching TRBD2. J lost 2 bases, V lost 4 bases, and 7 bases had no gene match. There are 16 residues in the CDR3. Looked up from germline, CDR1 is SGHNT and CDR2 is YYREEE (reference sequence).

The chain links TRBV7-8 to TRBJ2-7, with D unclear. Germline CDR1 is SGHVS and CDR2 is FQNEAQ. With 1 base removed from V and 2 bases from J, the gap between germline ends came to 9 bases. This CDR3 spans 14 amino acids. The CDR3 DNA reads TGTGCCAGCAGCTTAGTTCGGGTCCCCTACGAGCAGTACTTC. It translates to CASSLVRVPYEQYF.

V gene TRBV6-5 combines with J gene TRBJ2-2, with D hard to call. The CDR3 spans 14 residues. The V and J ends lost 7 bases and 1 base respectively, with 10 bases between them. Germline V gene sequence: CDR1 MNHEY, CDR2 SVGAGI. The CDR3 DNA reads as TGTGCCAGCACCGTGCGTTTGAACACCGGGGAGCTGTTTTTT. This sequence encodes CASTVRLNTGELFF.

V usage is TRBV28 and J usage is TRBJ1-4; D uncertain. Germline V gene data show CDR1 as MDHEN and CDR2 as SYDVKM. The CDR3 is 15 amino acids. V was pared by 3 bases and J by 7 bases, with 15 bases between. Here the CDR3 reads CASSLVGGGGEKLFF. DNA for the CDR3: TGTGCCAGCAGTTTGGTGGGCGGCGGAGGTGAAAAACTGTTTTTT.

The CDR3 DNA reads as TGTGCCAGCAACCCCAGGGGGCTCTATGGCTACACCTTC. Translated: CASNPRGLYGYTF. V and J are TRBV6-5 and TRBJ1-2, with 8 bases fitting TRBD1. The germline CDR1 and CDR2 sequences are MNHEY and SVGAGI. The CDR3 loop spans 13 amino acids. The junction had 5 bases not matched to a gene; V was cut back by 7 bases and J by 4 bases.

The chain joins TRBV28 to TRBJ2-5; 7 bases are shared with TRBD2. V shed 6 bases, J shed 2 bases, and the junction held 12 bases outside the gene matches. The CDR3 has 16 amino acids. Germline CDR1 is MDHEN and CDR2 is SYDVKM. CDR3 residues: CASSERSAGRQETQYF. CDR3 nucleotides: TGTGCCAGCAGCGAGAGATCAGCGGGGAGGCAAGAGACCCAGTACTTC.

The chain carries TRBV11-2 and TRBJ1-3; D might be TRBD1 (5 bases). Germline V CDR1 and CDR2: SGHAT, FQNNGV. This CDR3 has 16 residues. The germline V and J ends were trimmed by 4 bases and 8 bases, with 21 bases remaining between them. CDR3 protein: CASSSSPPGLGDTIYF. The CDR3 coding sequence is TGTGCCAGCAGCTCCTCACCCCCCGGGCTAGGGGACACCATATATTTT.

The gene calls are TRBV5-1 and TRBJ1-6, with TRBD1 identical over 9 bases. Looked up from germline, CDR1 is SGHRS and CDR2 is YFSETQ. The junction had 10 bases not matched to a gene; V was cut back by 5 bases and J by 13 bases. CDR3 length equals 14 residues. CDR3 loop: CASSQGQGSFPLHF. In nucleotides, the CDR3 is TGCGCCAGCAGTCAGGGACAGGGTTCGTTTCCCCTCCACTTT.

V gene TRBV11-2 combines with J gene TRBJ2-3, with TRBD2 matching over 8 bases. The trim removed 7 bases at V and 2 bases at J, leaving 11 bases unmatched. Germline CDR1 is SGHAT and CDR2 is FQNNGV. CDR3 size: 16 residues. CDR3 bases: TGTGCCAGCACCCTTACTGTAGCGGGGACCACAGATACGCAGTATTTT. The encoded protein is CASTLTVAGTTDTQYF.

The chain has TRBV28 and TRBJ1-5; TRBD1 matches at 7 bases. After removal of 3 bases from V and 6 bases from J, the junction contained 17 bases not matched to a gene. CDR1 is MDHEN, CDR2 SYDVKM, per germline. The CDR3 is 18 residues long. The CDR3 loop is CASSFVPARRGGPQPQHF. CDR3 DNA: TGTGCCAGCAGTTTTGTCCCAGCGCGCAGGGGGGGCCCTCAGCCCCAGCATTTT.

The chain joins TRBV5-8 to TRBJ1-2; unclear D gene. CDR3 size: 13 residues. The V gene lost 6 bases and the J gene lost 8 bases, with 17 bases spanning the gap. Germline lookup yields CDR1 SGHTS and CDR2 YDEGEE. For the CDR3, the DNA is TGTGCCAGCAACCCCGGTGGGTCCGCGGGCTACACCTTC. This translates into CASNPGGSAGYTF.

The rearrangement uses TRBV7-8 and TRBJ2-1, with 8 bases lining up with TRBD2. Germline V CDR1 and CDR2: SGHVS, FQNEAQ. CDR3 length: 16 amino acids. After removal of 5 bases from V and 6 bases from J, the junction contained 12 bases not matched to a gene. As DNA, the CDR3 is TGTGCCAGCAGCCCAAAAAGGACCGGGACTAGCAATGAGCAGTTCTTC. Protein product: CASSPKRTGTSNEQFF.

The rearrangement joins TRBV28 to TRBJ1-5; D not certain. Deletions cut 2 bases from V and 4 bases from J, with 18 bases between. CDR3 length: 17 amino acids. CDR1 and CDR2 (germline): MDHEN, SYDVKM. The CDR3: CASSLRSATRLNQPQHF. The DNA for the CDR3 is TGTGCCAGCAGTTTAAGGTCCGCCACACGGTTAAATCAGCCCCAGCATTTT. Full variable domain (rest looked up from reference TRBV28 and TRBJ1-5): DVKVTQSSRYLVKRTGEKVFLECVQDMDHENMFWYRQDPGLGLRLIYFSYDVKMKEKGDIPEGYSVSREKKERFSLILESASTNQTSMYLCASSLRSATRLNQPQHFGDGTRLSIL.

The genes are TRBV5-1 and TRBJ2-5; 7 nucleotides align to TRBD1. The germline gives CDR1 SGHRS, CDR2 YFSETQ. V shed 3 bases, J shed 1 base, and the junction held 12 bases outside the gene matches. The CDR3 runs 17 residues. For the CDR3, the DNA is TGCGCCAGCAGCTCGGCGTTTGTGGGACAGCTCCAAGAGACCCAGTACTTC. Translation gives CASSSAFVGQLQETQYF. The full variable domain, rest sourced from reference TRBV5-1 and TRBJ2-5, is KAGVTQTPRYLIKTRGQQVTLSCSPISGHRSVSWYQQTPGQGLQFLFEYFSETQRNKGNFPGRFSGRQFSNSRSEMNVSTLELGDSALYLCASSSAFVGQLQETQYFGPGTRLLVL.

This clone was detected only a few times. This chain uses TRBV7-7 with TRBJ2-5; TRBD2 is a possible D gene (6 bases). CDR1 SSHAT and CDR2 FNYEAQ come from the germline V gene (reference sequence). V was cut by 5 bases and J by 5 bases, with 15 bases left in between. The CDR3 spans 14 residues. CDR3 sequence (DNA): TGTGCCAGCAGCCAAGAACTAGCAACGGAGACCCAGTACTTC. Protein product: CASSQELATETQYF.

The chain links TRBV7-2 to TRBJ1-2; D remains unclear. The CDR3 has 14 residues. Germline CDR1 reads SGHTA; CDR2 reads FQGNSA. Trimming stripped 5 bases from V and 1 base from J, with 11 bases between. CDR3 loop: CASSLVDFNYGYTF. The CDR3 DNA reads as TGTGCCAGCAGCCTTGTGGACTTTAACTATGGCTACACCTTC.

V gene TRBV11-3 combines with J gene TRBJ2-3, with 7 bases matching TRBD1. The CDR3 loop spans 15 amino acids. Germline V gives CDR1 SGHNT, CDR2 YENEEA. With V trimmed by 5 bases and J by 2 bases, 7 bases remained unmatched. The CDR3 region is CASSKGATITDTQYF. The CDR3 coding sequence is TGTGCCAGCAGCAAGGGGGCAACCATCACAGATACGCAGTATTTT.

The table lists this clone with a count of one. The rearrangement links TRBV21-1 to TRBJ1-1. TRBV21-1 is a recognized pseudogene. CDR3 length: 17 residues. The CDR3: CASSNIIAYTIRTEAFF. In DNA, the CDR3 is TGTGCCAGCAGTAATATAATAGCTTACACAATTCGCACTGAAGCTTTCTTT.

Only a few counts were recorded for this clone. This chain links TRBV10-3 with TRBJ1-6; no reliable D call. V was clipped by 3 bases and J by 10 bases, with 16 bases between them. Per germline, CDR1 ENHRY and CDR2 SYGVKD. The CDR3 runs 15 residues. Written as DNA, the CDR3 is TGTGCCATCAGTGATGGGGTGGCAATAGGATCACCCCTCCACTTT. Amino acids: CAISDGVAIGSPLHF.

The chain combines TRBV7-9 with TRBJ1-1, with 8 bases matching TRBD1. The CDR3 is 12 residues long. Germline CDR1 is SEHNR and CDR2 is FQNEAQ (reference sequence). J lost 10 bases, V lost 5 bases, and 6 bases had no gene match. The chain's CDR3 is CASSPTDRGAFF. CDR3 coding DNA: TGTGCCAGCAGCCCCACCGACAGGGGAGCTTTCTTT. Variable domain in full (rest from reference TRBV7-9 and TRBJ1-1): DTGVSQNPRHKITKRGQNVTFRCDPISEHNRLYWYRQTLGQGPEFLTYFQNEAQLEKSRLLSDRFSAERPKGSFSTLEIQRTEQGDSAMYLCASSPTDRGAFFGQGTRLTVV.

The gene calls are TRBV5-1 and TRBJ2-3; D gene uncertain. The CDR3 is 14 residues long. Germline V gene data show CDR1 as SGHRS and CDR2 as YFSETQ. V lost 0 bases to trimming and J lost 1 base, with 6 bases between them. The CDR3 DNA follows: TGCGCCAGCAGCTTGGGTGCGGGCACAGATACGCAGTATTTT. Encoded protein: CASSLGAGTDTQYF.

The CDR3 loop is CASSENRDEQYF. The CDR3 DNA is TGTGCCAGCAGTGAGAACAGGGACGAGCAGTACTTC. J is TRBJ2-7 and V is TRBV6-1; weak D call: TRBD1 (6 bases). The CDR3 is 12 amino acids. Trimming cost V 3 bases and J 5 bases, with 8 bases left between them. CDR1 and CDR2 from the germline V gene are MNHNS and SASEGT.

This clone was counted once. The rearrangement joins TRBV4-3 to TRBJ2-7; D may be TRBD2 (6 bases). The length of the CDR3 is 15 residues. Between the trimmed V and J ends, which lost 1 base and 1 base, there was a span of 11 bases. Germline loops: CDR1 LGHNA, CDR2 YSLEER. The CDR3 DNA follows: TGCGCCAGCAGCCAAGTCCCGGGAGAATCCTACGAGCAGTACTTC. Protein product: CASSQVPGESYEQYF.

In its sample, this clone was seen a few times. The rearrangement joins TRBV6-5 to TRBJ1-5; 10 bases align to TRBD1. Germline V gene lookup returns CDR1 MNHEY and CDR2 SVGAGI. The V and J ends lost 5 bases and 7 bases, in that order; junction bases with no gene match: 5. The CDR3 spans 14 residues. The CDR3 here is CASSRQGAWQPQHF. The CDR3 bases are TGTGCCAGCAGTCGACAGGGGGCTTGGCAGCCCCAGCATTTT.

About this clone: One end of the junction is discordant with germline, which a read error may explain. The chain joins TRBV20-1 to TRBJ2-1; 9 bases fit TRBD2. The CDR3 consists of 10 residues. Germline assignment: CDR1 DFQATT and CDR2 SNEGSKA (reference sequence). The CDR3 sequence: CSAREASGIF. The CDR3, as DNA: TGCAGTGCTAGAGAGGCTAGCGGGATCTTC.

This sequence joins TRBV30 and TRBJ1-5; 11 nucleotides match TRBD1. Looked up from germline, CDR1 is GTSNPN and CDR2 is SVGIG (reference sequence). The CDR3 runs to 17 residues. Unmatched junction bases numbered 11, after V lost 2 bases and J lost 5 bases. CDR3 residues: CAWSRDRGYDPDQPQHF. DNA of the CDR3: TGTGCCTGGAGTAGGGACAGGGGGTACGATCCGGATCAGCCCCAGCATTTT.

CDR3 sequence reads: CAWRARGGSGELFF. CDR3 DNA: TGTGCCTGGAGAGCGAGGGGAGGATCCGGGGAGCTGTTTTTT. J is TRBJ2-2 and V is TRBV30; possible D gene TRBD2, 6 bases. The CDR3 is made up of 14 amino acids. Germline V gene lookup returns CDR1 GTSNPN and CDR2 SVGIG (reference sequence). The V end lost 3 bases, the J end lost 6 bases, and 14 bases lay between the germline ends.